The 27 T cell receptor beta chains given below trace back to one sample, sequenced in a study of OX40 agonist ivuxolimab in advanced cancers. The table came from immunoSEQ multiplex PCR; TCRdb's copy has only in-frame clones and leaves some out. The data contain 95,000 to 150,000 clones, just under 95% of them singletons. Specimen: CD4+ or CD8+ T cells sorted from blood, collected in a trial of the OX40 agonist ivuxolimab. These receptor sequences come from an adult with an advanced solid tumor such as melanoma, head and neck, liver or kidney cancer.

J is TRBJ1-4 and V is TRBV6-1, with 9 positions matching TRBD1. The length of the CDR3 is 15 residues. Germline V gene lookup returns CDR1 MNHNS and CDR2 SASEGT. Trimming at V came to 6 bases and at J to 5 bases, leaving 7 bases not matched to a gene. Here the CDR3 reads CASSGGGTGNEKLFF. The CDR3 DNA follows: TGTGCCAGCAGCGGAGGGGGGACAGGGAATGAAAAACTGTTTTTT.

This chain joins TRBV18 and TRBJ2-3; D might be TRBD1 (6 bases). Germline CDR1 KGHSH, CDR2 LQKENI. This CDR3 region has 14 residues. V was clipped by 4 bases and J by 3 bases, with 11 bases between them. This CDR3 reads CASSRRDITDTQYF. The CDR3 DNA sequence: TGTGCCAGCTCACGACGGGACATAACAGATACGCAGTATTTT. Full variable domain (outside the CDR3, taken from reference TRBV18 and TRBJ2-3): NAGVMQNPRHLVRRRGQEARLRCSPMKGHSHVYWYRQLPEEGLKFMVYLQKENIIDESGMPKERFSAEFPKEGPSILRIQQVVRGDSAAYFCASSRRDITDTQYFGPGTRLTVL.

The V and J genes are TRBV11-3 and TRBJ2-3; 10 bases line up with TRBD1. The CDR3 is 15 amino acids. Germline lookup yields CDR1 SGHNT and CDR2 YENEEA. V lost 5 bases and J lost 5; bases outside the gene matches: 7. This chain's CDR3 is CASSSRTGGVDTQYF. DNA of the CDR3: TGTGCCAGCAGCAGCAGGACAGGGGGTGTAGATACGCAGTATTTT.

The chain employs TRBV12-1 and TRBJ1-1. TRBV12-1 is deemed a pseudogene. The CDR3 has 13 residues. Here the CDR3 DNA reads TGTGCCAGTGGAAGGAGTACCGACACTGAAGCTTTCTTT. Amino acids: CASGRSTDTEAFF.

V and J are TRBV13 and TRBJ2-1; D is ambiguous. V lost 7 bases and J lost 5, with 18 bases in between. The germline gives CDR1 PRHDT, CDR2 FYEKMQ (reference sequence). This CDR3 region has 15 residues. The CDR3, as DNA: TGTGCCAGCAACGACGACACACTCCTTCACAATGAGCAGTTCTTC. This codes for CASNDDTLLHNEQFF.

This chain joins TRBV7-9 and TRBJ2-5; D is unclear. CDR1 is SEHNR and CDR2 is FQNEAQ in the germline V gene (reference sequence). CDR3 length equals 14 residues. V was pared by 1 base and J by 3 bases, with 9 bases between. The CDR3 region is CASSLGKAEETQYF. The CDR3 DNA sequence: TGTGCCAGCAGCTTAGGGAAGGCAGAAGAGACCCAGTACTTC.

This rearrangement joins TRBV6-1 to TRBJ1-1; D uncertain. The V end lost 4 bases, the J end lost 5 bases, and 5 bases lay between the germline ends. The CDR3 spans 11 residues. Germline V gene lookup returns CDR1 MNHNS and CDR2 SASEGT. The CDR3 here is CASSVFTEAFF. The DNA for the CDR3 is TGTGCCAGCAGTGTGTTTACTGAAGCTTTCTTT.

The chain has TRBV9 and TRBJ2-1, with 9 bases lining up with TRBD2. This CDR3 contains 15 residues. Trimming removed 0 bases from V and 9 bases from J; junction bases left unmatched: 7. Looked up from germline, CDR1 is SGDLS and CDR2 is YYNGEE. CDR3 bases: TGTGCCAGCAGCGTAGAGGCGGGAGGGCCGGGTGAGCAGTTCTTC. Protein product: CASSVEAGGPGEQFF.

The CDR3 region is CASSRGSGLAGEVGTDTQYF. The DNA for the CDR3 is TGTGCCAGTAGTAGGGGCTCGGGACTAGCGGGAGAGGTAGGCACAGATACGCAGTATTTT. The rearrangement links TRBV19 to TRBJ2-3; 14 positions match TRBD2. Trimming removed 4 bases from V and 1 base from J; junction bases left unmatched: 13. CDR3 length: 20 amino acids. The germline CDR1 and CDR2 sequences are LNHDA and SQIVND (reference sequence). Full variable domain (missing parts from reference TRBV19 and TRBJ2-3): DGGITQSPKYLFRKEGQNVTLSCEQNLNHDAMYWYRQDPGQGLRLIYYSQIVNDFQKGDIAEGYSVSREKKESFPLTVTSAQKNPTAFYLCASSRGSGLAGEVGTDTQYFGPGTRLTVL.

The chain carries TRBV9 and TRBJ1-6; no reliable D call. Germline-derived CDR1 and CDR2 are SGDLS and YYNGEE. V was clipped by 2 bases and J by 7 bases, with 10 bases between them. CDR3 length: 14 amino acids. CDR3: CASSVSTVNSPLHF. Here the CDR3 DNA reads TGTGCCAGCAGCGTTAGCACAGTAAATTCACCCCTCCACTTT.

This clone was seen a few times. The gene calls are TRBV20-1 and TRBJ1-2, with D hard to call. CDR1 is DFQATT, CDR2 SNEGSKA, per germline (reference sequence). V was shortened by 0 bases and J by 12 bases, with 5 bases between the two germline ends. CDR3 length: 9 amino acids. Here the CDR3 reads CSARDMNTF. CDR3 nucleotide sequence: TGCAGTGCTAGAGACATGAACACCTTC.

This sequence joins TRBV18 and TRBJ2-2; TRBD1 matches at 10 bases. J lost 4 bases, V lost 6 bases, and 14 bases had no gene match. The CDR3 contains 18 residues. Germline V gene data show CDR1 as KGHSH and CDR2 as LQKENI. This CDR3 reads CASSLDLPGQGTTGELFF. The CDR3, as DNA: TGTGCCAGCTCCCTAGACCTCCCGGGACAGGGGACCACCGGGGAGCTGTTTTTT.

This chain uses TRBV7-9 with TRBJ1-1; D remains unclear. The germline gives CDR1 SEHNR, CDR2 FQNEAQ (reference sequence). The V gene lost 5 bases and the J gene lost 2 bases, with 18 bases spanning the gap. This CDR3 comprises 16 residues. The chain's CDR3 is CASSPFRGRENTEAFF. CDR3 sequence (DNA): TGTGCCAGCAGCCCCTTTCGCGGCAGAGAAAACACTGAAGCTTTCTTT.

The chain couples TRBV7-2 to TRBJ2-3; D call uncertain. The CDR3 spans 13 residues. V lost 5 bases, J lost 5 bases, and 11 bases lay in between. In germline, CDR1 is SGHTA, CDR2 FQGNSA. As DNA, the CDR3 is TGTGCCAGCAGCGAAATTTATAGAGATACGCAGTATTTT. This encodes CASSEIYRDTQYF. Full variable domain (outside the CDR3, taken from reference TRBV7-2 and TRBJ2-3): GAGVSQSPSNKVTEKGKDVELRCDPISGHTALYWYRQSLGQGLEFLIYFQGNSAPDKSGLPSDRFSAERTGGSVSTLTIQRTQQEDSAVYLCASSEIYRDTQYFGPGTRLTVL.

J is TRBJ2-3 and V is TRBV7-2; 8 nucleotides agree with TRBD2. V was clipped by 2 bases and J by 1 base; unmatched bases: 11. CDR1 is SGHTA and CDR2 is FQGNSA in the germline V gene. The CDR3 contains 18 residues. The CDR3 protein is CASSLPAGGGVGTDTQYF. CDR3 in DNA: TGTGCCAGCAGCTTACCGGCGGGGGGAGGAGTGGGCACAGATACGCAGTATTTT.

The gene calls are TRBV6-1 and TRBJ1-5; TRBD1 aligns across 11 bases. The ends lost 5 bases at V and 6 bases at J; junction bases unmatched: 3. The CDR3 loop spans 14 amino acids. The germline V gene has CDR1 MNHNS and CDR2 SASEGT. CDR3 region: CASSSDRGPQPQHF. Written as DNA, the CDR3 is TGTGCCAGCAGTTCGGACAGGGGGCCTCAGCCCCAGCATTTT.

V gene TRBV5-4 combines with J gene TRBJ2-7; the match to TRBD2 covers 12 bases. J gave up 6 bases and V 4 bases, and 8 bases lay outside the gene matches. This CDR3 is built from 15 residues. The germline gives CDR1 SGHNT, CDR2 YYREEE (reference sequence). CDR3 coding DNA: TGTGCCAGCAGCAATCCTAGCGGGGGGGCCAGCGAGCAGTACTTC. Translating gives CASSNPSGGASEQYF.

This clone has only one observation. The chain links TRBV6-5 to TRBJ1-2; TRBD1 is a possible D gene (6 bases). Trimming cost V 5 bases and J 4 bases, with 11 bases left between them. This CDR3 contains 13 residues. Germline CDR1 and CDR2: MNHEY and SVGAGI. This CDR3 is CASSVQGFYGYTF. The DNA for the CDR3 is TGTGCCAGCAGTGTACAGGGCTTCTATGGCTACACCTTC.

Only one count was recorded for this clone. V is TRBV2 and J is TRBJ1-5; no clear D gene. The CDR3 totals 14 residues. With 4 bases removed from V and 1 base from J, the gap between germline ends came to 8 bases. Germline loops: CDR1 SNHLY, CDR2 FYNNEI. CDR3 in amino acids: CASSATESNQPQHF. CDR3 coding DNA: TGTGCCAGCAGTGCGACCGAGAGCAATCAGCCCCAGCATTTT.

The rearrangement links TRBV7-9 to TRBJ2-5; D may be TRBD2 (5 bases). Germline values: CDR1 SEHNR, CDR2 FQNEAQ (reference sequence). The germline V and J ends were trimmed by 5 bases and 2 bases, with 6 bases remaining between them. The CDR3 spans 12 residues. The DNA of the CDR3 is TGTGCCAGCAGCCGGGGTCAAGAGACCCAGTACTTC. Encoded protein: CASSRGQETQYF.

The J gene is TRBJ2-3, the V gene TRBV4-1; D not resolved. This CDR3 has 12 amino acids. Trimming cost V 3 bases and J 2 bases, with 3 bases left between them. CDR1 MGHRA and CDR2 YSYEKL come from the germline V gene. Written as DNA, the CDR3 is TGCGCCAGCAGCCATATCACAGATACGCAGTATTTT. Its translation is CASSHITDTQYF.

V usage is TRBV5-4 and J usage is TRBJ2-7; the match to TRBD2 covers 8 bases. The ends lost 4 bases at V and 7 bases at J; junction bases unmatched: 4. CDR1 SGHNT and CDR2 YYREEE come from the germline V gene (reference sequence). CDR3 length equals 12 residues. DNA for the CDR3: TGTGCCAGCAGCCCGCCGGGGGGGGAGCAGTACTTC. Translated, it gives CASSPPGGEQYF.

V usage is TRBV5-6 and J usage is TRBJ1-2, with TRBD1 matching over 9 bases. Losses at the gene ends were 4 bases for V and 7 bases for J; bases not matched to a gene: 5. Germline V gene data show CDR1 as SGHDT and CDR2 as YYEEEE. The CDR3 is 13 amino acids. The CDR3 sequence: CASSAWDRVGYTF. The CDR3 bases are TGTGCCAGCAGCGCATGGGACAGGGTTGGCTACACCTTC.

This chain uses TRBV28 with TRBJ1-6, with a weak D call TRBD1 (5 bases). CDR3 length: 15 amino acids. The germline gives CDR1 MDHEN, CDR2 SYDVKM. With 6 bases removed from V and 3 bases from J, the gap between germline ends came to 12 bases. The CDR3 loop reads CASREGPSYNSPLHF. CDR3 coding DNA: TGTGCCAGCAGGGAGGGGCCCAGCTATAATTCACCCCTCCACTTT.

This clone was seen only a few times. The DNA of the CDR3 is TGTGCCAGCAGTTACCGCAGGGCGAGCTCCTACGAGCAGTACTTC. This codes for CASSYRRASSYEQYF. This chain uses TRBV6-5 with TRBJ2-7; D is perhaps TRBD1 (5 bases). The CDR3 covers 15 residues. V was shortened by 2 bases and J by 0 bases, with 11 bases between the two germline ends. Looked up from germline, CDR1 is MNHEY and CDR2 is SVGAGI.

The chain uses TRBV10-3 and TRBJ2-5; maybe TRBD1 (6 bases). In germline, CDR1 is ENHRY, CDR2 SYGVKD. Trimming left V 10 bases short and J 0 bases short, with 15 bases between. This CDR3 comprises 14 residues. The CDR3 is CASSRDRNQETQYF. CDR3 in DNA: TGTGCCAGCAGCCGAGACAGGAACCAAGAGACCCAGTACTTC.

The chain joins TRBV6-1 to TRBJ1-5; maybe TRBD1 (5 bases). Germline V gene sequence: CDR1 MNHNS, CDR2 SASEGT. V was cut by 6 bases and J by 1 base, with 13 bases left in between. The CDR3 consists of 15 residues. CDR3 loop: CASSNGGESNQPQHF. The CDR3 nucleotides read TGTGCCAGCAGCAATGGGGGGGAAAGCAATCAGCCCCAGCATTTT.